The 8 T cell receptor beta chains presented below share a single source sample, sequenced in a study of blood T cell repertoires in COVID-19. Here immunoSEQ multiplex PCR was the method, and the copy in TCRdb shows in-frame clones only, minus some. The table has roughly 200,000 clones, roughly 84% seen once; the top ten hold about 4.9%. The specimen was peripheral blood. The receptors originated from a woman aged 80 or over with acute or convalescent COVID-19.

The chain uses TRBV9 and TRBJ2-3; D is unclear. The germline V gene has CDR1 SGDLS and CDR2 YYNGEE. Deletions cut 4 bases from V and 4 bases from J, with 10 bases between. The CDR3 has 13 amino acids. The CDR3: CASSKSPADTQYF. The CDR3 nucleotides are TGTGCCAGCAGCAAGTCCCCGGCAGATACGCAGTATTTT.

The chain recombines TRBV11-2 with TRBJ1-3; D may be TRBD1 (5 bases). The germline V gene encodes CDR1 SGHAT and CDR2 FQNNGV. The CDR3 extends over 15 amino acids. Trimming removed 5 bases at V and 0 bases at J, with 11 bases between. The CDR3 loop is CASSPGQLSGNTIYF. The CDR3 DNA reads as TGTGCCAGCAGCCCAGGGCAACTCTCTGGAAACACCATATATTTT.

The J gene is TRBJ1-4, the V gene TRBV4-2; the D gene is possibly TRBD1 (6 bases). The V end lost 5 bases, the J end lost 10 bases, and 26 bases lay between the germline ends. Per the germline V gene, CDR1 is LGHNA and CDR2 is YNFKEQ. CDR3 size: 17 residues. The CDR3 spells CASSSGGGSAEVGKLFF. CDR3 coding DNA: TGTGCCAGCAGCTCGGGAGGGGGGTCGGCTGAAGTTGGAAAACTGTTTTTT.

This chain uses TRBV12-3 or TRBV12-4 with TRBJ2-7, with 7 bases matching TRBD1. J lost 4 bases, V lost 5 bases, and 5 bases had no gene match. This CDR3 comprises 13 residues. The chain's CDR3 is CASSPDRAYEQYF. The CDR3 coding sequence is TGTGCCAGCAGTCCTGACAGGGCGTACGAGCAGTACTTC.

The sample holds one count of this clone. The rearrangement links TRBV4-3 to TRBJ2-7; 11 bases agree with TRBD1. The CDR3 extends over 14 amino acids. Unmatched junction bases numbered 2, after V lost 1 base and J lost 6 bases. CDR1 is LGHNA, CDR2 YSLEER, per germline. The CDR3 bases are TGCGCCAGCAGCCAAGGGACAGGGGGCCGCGAGCAGTACTTC. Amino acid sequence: CASSQGTGGREQYF.

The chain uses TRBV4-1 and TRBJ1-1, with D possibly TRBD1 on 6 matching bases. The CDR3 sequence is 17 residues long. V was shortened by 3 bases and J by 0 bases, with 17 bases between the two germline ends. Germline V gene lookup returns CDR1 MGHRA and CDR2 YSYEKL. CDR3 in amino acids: CASSQITPRDMNTEAFF. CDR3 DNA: TGCGCCAGCAGCCAGATTACCCCCAGGGACATGAACACTGAAGCTTTCTTT.

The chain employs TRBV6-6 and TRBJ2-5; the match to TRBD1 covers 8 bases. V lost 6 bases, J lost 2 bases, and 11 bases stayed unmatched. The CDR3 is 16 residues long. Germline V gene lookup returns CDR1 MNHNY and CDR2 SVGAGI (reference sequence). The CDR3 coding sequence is TGTGCCAGCAGCGAGGACAGGGCACGATTTCAAGAGACCCAGTACTTC. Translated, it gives CASSEDRARFQETQYF.

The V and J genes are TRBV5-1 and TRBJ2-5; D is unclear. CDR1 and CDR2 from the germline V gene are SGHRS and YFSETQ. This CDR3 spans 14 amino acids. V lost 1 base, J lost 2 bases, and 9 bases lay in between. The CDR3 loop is CASSLWSEQETQYF. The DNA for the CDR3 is TGCGCCAGCAGCTTGTGGTCAGAACAAGAGACCCAGTACTTC. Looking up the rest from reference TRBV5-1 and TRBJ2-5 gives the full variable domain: KAGVTQTPRYLIKTRGQQVTLSCSPISGHRSVSWYQQTPGQGLQFLFEYFSETQRNKGNFPGRFSGRQFSNSRSEMNVSTLELGDSALYLCASSLWSEQETQYFGPGTRLLVL.